This passage covers 7 T cell receptor beta chains from one sample sequenced in a study of tumor and adjacent non-tumor tissue in lung cancer. Three rounds of nested PCR, following a modified ARM-PCR protocol, produced the TCRbeta library. Via MiXCR, TCRdb re-called the multiplex PCR reads, giving one row per CDR3 protein. This sample has approximately 100,000 distinct CDR3 sequences, with about 62% found just once. No cell sorting was done before RNA was extracted from the tissue. More than 3 cm separated this lung sample from the edge of the tumor. The source material was distant non-tumor lung tissue. The receptors shown here come from a man aged 30-40 years with non-small cell lung cancer.

This clonotype has more than one count but fewer than ten. One end of the junction varies from germline; a read error may be responsible. This chain connects TRBV20-1 to TRBJ2-1; possibly TRBD1 or TRBD2 for D (5 bases each). The CDR3 loop spans 14 amino acids. Germline CDR1 reads DFQATT; CDR2 reads SNEGSKA (reference sequence). CDR3 loop: CSARADRGYNEQLF. The CDR3 nucleotides read TGCAGTGCTAGAGCGGACCGGGGCTACAATGAGCAGCTCTTC.

The gene calls are TRBV20-1 and TRBJ2-1, with a weak D call TRBD2 (5 bases). The CDR3 contains 16 residues. The V end lost 6 bases, the J end lost 0 bases, and 18 bases lay between the germline ends. CDR1 is DFQATT and CDR2 is SNEGSKA in the germline V gene (reference sequence). CDR3 in amino acids: CSAPGVGWSSYNEQFF. DNA of the CDR3: TGCAGTGCCCCCGGGGTGGGCTGGAGCTCCTACAATGAGCAGTTCTTC.

As concerns this clonotype: This CDR3 fails to terminate in the conserved phenylalanine or tryptophan, so it likely reflects a read error. The chain joins TRBV20-1 to TRBJ2-1; 9 nucleotides line up with TRBD2. V dropped 6 bases and J dropped 5; count of bases not matched to a gene: 8. This CDR3 comprises 14 residues. In germline, CDR1 is DFQATT, CDR2 SNEGSKA (reference sequence). The CDR3 coding sequence is TGCAGTGCCCCAAGCGGGGGGATGAACAATGAGCAGTTCTCC. It yields the protein CSAPSGGMNNEQFS.

In its sample, this clonotype was seen a few times. It may be a read error: a sequence one base away is much more abundant. The chain combines TRBV6-1 with TRBJ1-2, with 10 bases aligning to TRBD1. Trimming at V came to 3 bases and at J to 4 bases, leaving 11 bases not matched to a gene. The CDR3 totals 17 residues. Germline V gene lookup returns CDR1 MNHNS and CDR2 SASEGT. CDR3 sequence: CASSEGIRTGGSYGYTF. The DNA for the CDR3 is TGTGCCAGCAGTGAGGGTATTCGGACAGGGGGTAGCTATGGCTACACCTTC.

For this clonotype: A junction end diverges from the germline sequence, so it may reflect a read error. This chain uses TRBV12-3 or TRBV12-4 with TRBJ2-5; the match to TRBD2 covers 7 bases. This CDR3 has 14 amino acids. CDR3 loop: CAGNLGERGETQNF. The CDR3 region has the DNA TGTGCCGGCAACCTTGGAGAGCGGGGAGAGACCCAGAACTTC.

Worth noting for this clonotype: At one of its ends the junction is not consistent with the germline gene, which may arise from a read error. This rearrangement joins TRBV20-1 to TRBJ1-6; D remains ambiguous. From germline, CDR1 is DFQATT and CDR2 SNEGSKA (reference sequence). The CDR3 spans 14 residues. The CDR3 reads CSAAGMPFDSALHF. The CDR3 nucleotides read TGCAGTGCTGCCGGAATGCCTTTTGATTCAGCCCTCCACTTT.

The genes are TRBV29-1 and TRBJ1-1; 8 bases agree with TRBD1. Germline V gene sequence: CDR1 SQVTM, CDR2 ANQGSEA. CDR3 length: 14 amino acids. The DNA of the CDR3 is TGCAGAGTGGACAGGGTGCGAGGGAACACTGAAGCTTTCTTT. It translates to CRVDRVRGNTEAFF.